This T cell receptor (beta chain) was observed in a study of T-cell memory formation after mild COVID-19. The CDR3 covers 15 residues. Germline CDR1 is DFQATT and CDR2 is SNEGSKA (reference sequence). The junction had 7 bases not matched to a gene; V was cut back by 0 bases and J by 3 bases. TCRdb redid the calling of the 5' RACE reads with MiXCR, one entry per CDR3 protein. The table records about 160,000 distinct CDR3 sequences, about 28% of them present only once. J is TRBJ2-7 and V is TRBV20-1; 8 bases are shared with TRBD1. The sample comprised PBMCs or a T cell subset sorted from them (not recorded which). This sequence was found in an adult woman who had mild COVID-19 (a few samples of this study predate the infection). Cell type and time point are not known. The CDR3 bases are TGCAGTGCTAGAGACCGGACAGGGTTAAACTACGAGCAGTACTTC. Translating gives CSARDRTGLNYEQYF.